This T cell receptor beta chain comes out of a study of T cell responses to AZD1222 COVID-19 vaccine. Broader study findings: Females made up more of the donors, who were largely white British, and clonal diversity may have come out too low. Increased Spike-specific TCR breadth and depth were observed after two AZD1222 doses. Sampling that yielded the repertoires occurred only after the peak T cell response.

Clones were sequenced by immunoSEQ multiplex PCR, and TCRdb holds only the in-frame ones, with some missing. The sample lists approximately 120,000 clones, less than 95% occurring once. Trimming took 0 bases from V and 2 from J, leaving 25 bases between them. The CDR3 is 20 residues long. Germline V CDR1 and CDR2: SGHAT, FQNNGV. Comments on this clone: As yet, its antigen is unknown.

The gene calls are TRBV11-2 and TRBJ2-5; tentative D call: TRBD1 (6 bases). The sample consisted of peripheral blood, taken on day 0 of MenACWY control vaccination. The receptor was derived from an adult in good health. The CDR3 here is CASSLDQGNGFSYGQETQYF. In DNA, the CDR3 is TGTGCCAGCAGCTTAGATCAGGGGAACGGTTTCTCTTATGGTCAAGAGACCCAGTACTTC.